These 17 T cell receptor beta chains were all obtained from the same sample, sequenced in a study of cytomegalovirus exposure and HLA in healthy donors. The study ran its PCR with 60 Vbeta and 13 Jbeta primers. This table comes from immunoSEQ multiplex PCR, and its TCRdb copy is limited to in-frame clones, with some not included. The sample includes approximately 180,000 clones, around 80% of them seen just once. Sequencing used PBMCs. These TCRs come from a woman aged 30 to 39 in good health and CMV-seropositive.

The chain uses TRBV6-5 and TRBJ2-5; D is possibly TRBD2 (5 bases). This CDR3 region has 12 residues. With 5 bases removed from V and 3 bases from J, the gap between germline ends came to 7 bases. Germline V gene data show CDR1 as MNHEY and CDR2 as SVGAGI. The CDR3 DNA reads TGTGCCAGCAGTGAGGGTGAAGAGACCCAGTACTTC. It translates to CASSEGEETQYF.

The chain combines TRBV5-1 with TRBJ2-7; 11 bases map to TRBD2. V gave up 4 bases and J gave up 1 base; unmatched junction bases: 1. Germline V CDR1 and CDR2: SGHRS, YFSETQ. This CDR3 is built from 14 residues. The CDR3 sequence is CASSRTSGSYEQYF. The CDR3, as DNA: TGCGCCAGCAGCCGGACTAGCGGGTCCTACGAGCAGTACTTC.

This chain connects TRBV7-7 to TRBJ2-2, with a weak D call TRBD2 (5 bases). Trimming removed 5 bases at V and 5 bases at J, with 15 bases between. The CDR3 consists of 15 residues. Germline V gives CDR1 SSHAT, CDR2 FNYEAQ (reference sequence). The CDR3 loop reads CASSITVAQTGELFF. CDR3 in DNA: TGTGCCAGCAGCATCACCGTAGCGCAAACCGGGGAGCTGTTTTTT.

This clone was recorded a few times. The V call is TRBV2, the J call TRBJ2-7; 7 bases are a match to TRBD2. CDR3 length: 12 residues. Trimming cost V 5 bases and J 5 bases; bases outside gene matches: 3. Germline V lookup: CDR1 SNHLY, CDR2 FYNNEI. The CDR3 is CASSPAGNEQYF. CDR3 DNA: TGTGCCAGCAGTCCAGCGGGAAACGAGCAGTACTTC.

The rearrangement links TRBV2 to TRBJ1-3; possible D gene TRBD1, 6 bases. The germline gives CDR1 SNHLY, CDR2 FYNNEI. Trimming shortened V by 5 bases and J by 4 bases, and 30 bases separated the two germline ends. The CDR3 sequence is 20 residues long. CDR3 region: CASSLPLDRTGPGAGNTIYF. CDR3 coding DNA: TGTGCCAGCAGTCTTCCCTTGGACAGAACAGGGCCTGGTGCGGGAAACACCATATATTTT.

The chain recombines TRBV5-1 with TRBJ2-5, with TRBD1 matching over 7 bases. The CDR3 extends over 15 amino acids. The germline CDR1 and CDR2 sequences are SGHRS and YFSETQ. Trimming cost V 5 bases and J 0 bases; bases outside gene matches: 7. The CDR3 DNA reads TGCGCCAGCAGACCCTACAGGGGACACCAAGAGACCCAGTACTTC. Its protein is CASRPYRGHQETQYF.

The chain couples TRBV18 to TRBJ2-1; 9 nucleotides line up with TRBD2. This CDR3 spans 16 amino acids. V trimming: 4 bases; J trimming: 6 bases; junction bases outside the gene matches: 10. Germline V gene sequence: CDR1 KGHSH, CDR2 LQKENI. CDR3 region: CASSLQTSGGFNEQFF. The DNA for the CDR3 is TGTGCCAGCTCACTCCAGACTAGCGGAGGGTTCAATGAGCAGTTCTTC.

CDR3: CAWGRNEKLFF. In DNA form, the CDR3 reads TGTGCCTGGGGTCGGAATGAAAAACTGTTTTTT. The chain combines TRBV30 with TRBJ1-4; no definite D call. CDR1 and CDR2 from the germline V gene are GTSNPN and SVGIG (reference sequence). With 5 bases removed from V and 5 bases from J, the gap between germline ends came to 6 bases. The CDR3 has 11 residues.

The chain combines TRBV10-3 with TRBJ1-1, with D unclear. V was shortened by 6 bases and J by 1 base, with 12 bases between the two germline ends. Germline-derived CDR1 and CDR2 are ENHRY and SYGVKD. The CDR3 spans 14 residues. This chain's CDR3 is CAIRDGVANTEAFF. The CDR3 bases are TGTGCCATCAGAGACGGGGTGGCGAACACTGAAGCTTTCTTT.

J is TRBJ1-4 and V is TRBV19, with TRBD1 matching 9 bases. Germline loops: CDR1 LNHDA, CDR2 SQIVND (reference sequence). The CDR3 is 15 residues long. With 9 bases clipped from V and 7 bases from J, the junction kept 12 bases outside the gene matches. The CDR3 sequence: CASRTGDAGSEKLFF. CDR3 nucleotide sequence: TGTGCCAGCAGGACAGGGGATGCGGGCAGTGAAAAACTGTTTTTT.

The CDR3 DNA reads TGCGCCAGCAGCCAATCGACAGGGCTGACCTACAATGAGCAGTTCTTC. Its protein product is CASSQSTGLTYNEQFF. The chain uses TRBV5-1 and TRBJ2-1; 7 nucleotides align to TRBD1. V was pared by 4 bases and J by 2 bases, with 9 bases of the junction left unmatched. The CDR3 runs 16 residues. The V gene's germline CDR1 is SGHRS and CDR2 YFSETQ.

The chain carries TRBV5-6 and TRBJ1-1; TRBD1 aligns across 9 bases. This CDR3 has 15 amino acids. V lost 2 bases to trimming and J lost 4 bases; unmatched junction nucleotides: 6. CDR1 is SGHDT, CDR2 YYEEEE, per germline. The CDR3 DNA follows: TGTGCCAGCAGCTTATCACAGGGGGCCGCCACTGAAGCTTTCTTT. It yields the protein CASSLSQGAATEAFF.

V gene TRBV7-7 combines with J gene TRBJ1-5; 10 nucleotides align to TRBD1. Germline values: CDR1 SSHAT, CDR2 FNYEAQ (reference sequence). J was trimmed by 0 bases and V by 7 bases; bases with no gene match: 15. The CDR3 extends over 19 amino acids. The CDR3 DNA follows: TGTGCCAGCATTCCCGGCAGGGACAGGGGACCATATAGCAATCAGCCCCAGCATTTT. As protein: CASIPGRDRGPYSNQPQHF.

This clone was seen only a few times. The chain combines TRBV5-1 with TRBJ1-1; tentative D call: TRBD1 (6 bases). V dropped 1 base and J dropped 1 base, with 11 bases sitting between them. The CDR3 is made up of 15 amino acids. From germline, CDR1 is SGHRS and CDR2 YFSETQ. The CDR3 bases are TGCGCCAGCAGCTTGCTCCAGGGGAAGAACACTGAAGCTTTCTTT. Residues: CASSLLQGKNTEAFF. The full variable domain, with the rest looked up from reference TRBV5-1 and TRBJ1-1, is KAGVTQTPRYLIKTRGQQVTLSCSPISGHRSVSWYQQTPGQGLQFLFEYFSETQRNKGNFPGRFSGRQFSNSRSEMNVSTLELGDSALYLCASSLLQGKNTEAFFGQGTRLTVV.

The CDR3 nucleotides are TGCGCCAGCAGCTTAAAGACAGAGAATCAGCCCCAGCATTTT. Protein: CASSLKTENQPQHF. The chain combines TRBV5-1 with TRBJ1-5, with a tentative D call TRBD1 (5 bases). The CDR3 sequence is 14 residues long. V was trimmed by 2 bases and J by 4 bases, leaving 10 bases between them. Germline V gives CDR1 SGHRS, CDR2 YFSETQ.

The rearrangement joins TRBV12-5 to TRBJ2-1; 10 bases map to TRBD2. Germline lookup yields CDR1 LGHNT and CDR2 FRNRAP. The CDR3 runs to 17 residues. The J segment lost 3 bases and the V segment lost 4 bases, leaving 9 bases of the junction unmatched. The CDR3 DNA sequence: TGTGCTAGTGGTTCGGACGCTAGCGGGAGAGGCTACAATGAGCAGTTCTTC. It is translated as CASGSDASGRGYNEQFF. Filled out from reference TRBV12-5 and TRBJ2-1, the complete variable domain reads DARVTQTPRHKVTEMGQEVTMRCQPILGHNTVFWYRQTMMQGLELLAYFRNRAPLDDSGMPKDRFSAEMPDATLATLKIQPSEPRDSAVYFCASGSDASGRGYNEQFFGPGTRLTVL.

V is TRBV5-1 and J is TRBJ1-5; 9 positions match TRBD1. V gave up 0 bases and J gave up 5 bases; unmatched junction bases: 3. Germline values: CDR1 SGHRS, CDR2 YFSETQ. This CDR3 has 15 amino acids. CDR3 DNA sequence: TGCGCCAGCAGCTTGGGCGACAGGGGGGATCAGCCCCAGCATTTT. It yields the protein CASSLGDRGDQPQHF.